These 28 T cell receptor beta chains originate from one sample sequenced in a study of cytomegalovirus exposure and HLA in healthy donors. Both 60 Vbeta primers and 13 Jbeta primers went into the PCR. TCRdb keeps only in-frame clones here, not all; method: immunoSEQ multiplex PCR. Among 120,000 to 150,000 clones listed, nearly 90% were seen once. Sequenced material: PBMCs. Receptor source: a middle-aged woman in good health and CMV-seronegative.

The chain recombines TRBV7-9 with TRBJ2-3; TRBD1 is a possible D gene (5 bases). Germline V gives CDR1 SEHNR, CDR2 FQNEAQ (reference sequence). V dropped 5 bases and J dropped 1 base, with 16 bases sitting between them. This CDR3 region has 16 residues. The CDR3 loop reads CASSQIRVGGTDTQYF. In DNA, the CDR3 is TGTGCCAGCAGCCAAATCAGGGTCGGAGGCACAGATACGCAGTATTTT.

The chain is built from TRBV28 and TRBJ1-2; possible D gene TRBD1, 5 bases. Between the trimmed V and J ends, which lost 3 bases and 5 bases, there was a span of 13 bases. This CDR3 region has 14 residues. Germline CDR1 reads MDHEN; CDR2 reads SYDVKM. The chain's CDR3 is CASSLAGIFYGYTF. In DNA form, the CDR3 reads TGTGCCAGCAGTTTGGCAGGGATTTTTTATGGCTACACCTTC.

The V gene is TRBV14, the J gene TRBJ2-1; tentatively, D is TRBD1 (5 bases). Germline values: CDR1 SGHDN, CDR2 FVKESK. The CDR3 consists of 13 residues. Trimming took 1 base from V and 11 from J, leaving 12 bases between them. The CDR3: CASSQASGAKQFF. The CDR3 DNA reads TGTGCCAGCAGCCAAGCCTCTGGGGCGAAGCAGTTCTTC.

The chain employs TRBV28 and TRBJ1-2, with TRBD1 identical over 8 bases. CDR1 and CDR2 (germline): MDHEN, SYDVKM. V gave up 6 bases and J gave up 3 bases; unmatched junction bases: 6. This CDR3 contains 14 residues. CDR3 DNA sequence: TGTGCCAGCAGCTTGGGACAGGCCGACTATGGCTACACCTTC. The encoded protein is CASSLGQADYGYTF.

The chain uses TRBV27 and TRBJ2-6; D is uncertain. The CDR3 runs 16 residues. Trimming removed 3 bases from V and 0 bases from J, with 9 bases in between. Germline V gives CDR1 MNHEY, CDR2 SMNVEV (reference sequence). The CDR3 loop is CASSFISGSGANVLTF. CDR3 nucleotide sequence: TGTGCCAGCAGTTTCATATCCGGCTCTGGGGCCAACGTCCTGACTTTC.

The chain uses TRBV4-1 and TRBJ2-4, with TRBD1 matching 7 bases. After removal of 4 bases from V and 0 bases from J, the junction contained 9 bases not matched to a gene. This CDR3 has 17 amino acids. Looked up from germline, CDR1 is MGHRA and CDR2 is YSYEKL. CDR3 coding DNA: TGCGCCAGCAGCCCGCCGACAGGGCCATTAGCCAAAAACATTCAGTACTTC. Translating it yields CASSPPTGPLAKNIQYF.

This clone was observed a few times. The J gene is TRBJ2-7, the V gene TRBV7-6; possible D gene TRBD2, 8 bases. Germline CDR1 SGHVS, CDR2 FNYEAQ. Trimming pared 5 bases from V and 0 bases from J, leaving 23 bases between. This CDR3 spans 18 amino acids. CDR3 in amino acids: CASSRQGFSGVSSYEQYF. The CDR3 DNA reads as TGTGCCAGCAGCCGACAGGGTTTTAGCGGGGTTAGCTCCTACGAGCAGTACTTC.

This chain links TRBV28 with TRBJ1-5; 7 bases align to TRBD1. The CDR3 totals 17 residues. V lost 6 bases and J lost 0; bases outside the gene matches: 11. Germline CDR1 and CDR2: MDHEN and SYDVKM. The CDR3 here is CASSLGQELYSNQPQHF. Here the CDR3 DNA reads TGTGCCAGCAGCCTAGGACAGGAGCTCTATAGCAATCAGCCCCAGCATTTT.

The chain is built from TRBV7-9 and TRBJ2-2; perhaps TRBD1 as D (6 bases). The V gene's germline CDR1 is SEHNR and CDR2 FQNEAQ (reference sequence). V gave up 2 bases and J gave up 6 bases, with 13 bases separating them. The CDR3 contains 15 residues. The CDR3 region is CASSLLGTLAGELFF. Here the CDR3 DNA reads TGTGCCAGCAGCTTACTAGGGACACTGGCCGGGGAGCTGTTTTTT.

The chain links TRBV7-9 to TRBJ2-1, with D unclear. Germline V gene data show CDR1 as SEHNR and CDR2 as FQNEAQ (reference sequence). This CDR3 spans 15 amino acids. The ends were cut back, 0 bases at V and 9 bases at J, with 15 bases in the middle. This CDR3 reads CASSLASLLPVEQFF. The CDR3 DNA reads as TGTGCCAGCAGCTTAGCCTCACTTCTGCCGGTTGAGCAGTTCTTC.

This chain uses TRBV30 with TRBJ2-1; 8 bases agree with TRBD2. Germline-derived CDR1 and CDR2 are GTSNPN and SVGIG (reference sequence). Trimming at V came to 8 bases and at J to 0 bases, leaving 0 bases not matched to a gene. The CDR3 runs 12 residues. The CDR3, as DNA: TGTGCCGGGACTAGCTCCTACAATGAGCAGTTCTTC. Its protein product is CAGTSSYNEQFF.

The chain combines TRBV5-1 with TRBJ2-1, with 12 bases identical to TRBD2. CDR3 length: 16 amino acids. Germline V CDR1 and CDR2: SGHRS, YFSETQ. The V segment lost 0 bases and the J segment 4 bases; nucleotides outside the gene matches: 2. The CDR3 coding sequence is TGCGCCAGCAGCTTGGAACTAGCGGGGGGTTACAATGAGCAGTTCTTC. Protein: CASSLELAGGYNEQFF.

The rearrangement links TRBV10-3 to TRBJ2-5, with 15 bases lining up with TRBD2. CDR1 ENHRY and CDR2 SYGVKD come from the germline V gene. Trimming removed 8 bases from V and 11 bases from J; junction bases left unmatched: 6. CDR3 size: 13 residues. The CDR3 nucleotides read TGTGCCATCGGGACTAGCGGGAGGAGTGAGCAGTACTTC. Protein product: CAIGTSGRSEQYF.

V is TRBV6-5 and J is TRBJ2-5, with D perhaps matching TRBD2 (6 bases). The germline gives CDR1 MNHEY, CDR2 SVGAGI. V lost 5 bases and J 11 bases, leaving 21 bases between the germline ends. The CDR3 runs to 14 residues. CDR3 nucleotide sequence: TGTGCCAGCAGTCCACCGGGACTCCGAACTCGGCAGTACTTC. Translating gives CASSPPGLRTRQYF.

This clone has just one count. A read error may account for a junction end that differs from germline. The chain employs TRBV7-9 and TRBJ2-5, with 13 bases lining up with TRBD2. CDR3 length equals 17 residues. Per the germline V gene, CDR1 is SEHNR and CDR2 is FQNEAQ (reference sequence). The CDR3 reads CSSSLLAGGPGQETQYF. CDR3 bases: TGTTCCAGCAGCTTACTAGCGGGAGGGCCGGGGCAAGAGACCCAGTACTTC.

The V call is TRBV9, the J call TRBJ2-3; tentative D call: TRBD1 (5 bases). The germline V gene has CDR1 SGDLS and CDR2 YYNGEE. CDR3 size: 15 residues. V was clipped by 0 bases and J by 4 bases, with 12 bases between them. DNA for the CDR3: TGTGCCAGCAGCGTAGGGCCAGGGTATGCAGATACGCAGTATTTT. This codes for CASSVGPGYADTQYF.

The genes are TRBV6-1 and TRBJ2-6; 13 bases align to TRBD2. Germline CDR1 reads MNHNS; CDR2 reads SASEGT. The junction had 9 bases not matched to a gene; V was cut back by 4 bases and J by 0 bases. The CDR3 extends over 20 amino acids. The CDR3 loop reads CASSGGTSGISHSGANVLTF. The CDR3 DNA follows: TGTGCCAGCAGTGGGGGGACTAGCGGGATCTCCCACTCTGGGGCCAACGTCCTGACTTTC.

The chain combines TRBV9 with TRBJ2-7, with TRBD2 identical over 8 bases. V was pared by 0 bases and J by 3 bases, with 5 bases of the junction left unmatched. Germline V gene sequence: CDR1 SGDLS, CDR2 YYNGEE. The CDR3 has 15 residues. CDR3 coding DNA: TGTGCCAGCAGCGTAGGCGGGACTAGTGGCTACGAGCAGTACTTC. It translates to CASSVGGTSGYEQYF.

The rearrangement uses TRBV12-1 and TRBJ1-5; the table's D gene call, TRBD1, was not cross checked with the DNA. TRBV12-1 is flagged as a pseudogene. The CDR3 spans 15 residues. In nucleotides, the CDR3 is TGTGCCAGCAGCTTTGGAGGGACAGGAGATCAGCCCCAGCATTTT. Translating it yields CASSFGGTGDQPQHF.

The chain has TRBV11-3 and TRBJ2-1; 14 positions match TRBD2. This CDR3 has 14 residues. The germline V gene encodes CDR1 SGHNT and CDR2 YENEEA. J gave up 6 bases and V 11 bases, and 6 bases lay outside the gene matches. As DNA, the CDR3 is TGTGCCTCCGCCGGGACTAGCGGGAGCAATGAGCAGTTCTTC. The encoded protein is CASAGTSGSNEQFF.

V is TRBV7-9 and J is TRBJ2-5; D is perhaps TRBD1 (6 bases). CDR3 size: 13 residues. V lost 2 bases, J lost 4 bases, and 8 bases lay in between. Germline V gene sequence: CDR1 SEHNR, CDR2 FQNEAQ (reference sequence). The CDR3 protein is CASSLSGAETQYF. The CDR3 DNA follows: TGTGCCAGCAGCTTATCAGGGGCAGAGACCCAGTACTTC. Variable domain in full (rest from reference TRBV7-9 and TRBJ2-5): DTGVSQNPRHKITKRGQNVTFRCDPISEHNRLYWYRQTLGQGPEFLTYFQNEAQLEKSRLLSDRFSAERPKGSFSTLEIQRTEQGDSAMYLCASSLSGAETQYFGPGTRLLVL.

A few counts support this clone. This CDR3 is CASSLARSYNEQFF. The CDR3, as DNA: TGTGCCAGCAGTTTGGCGAGGTCCTACAATGAGCAGTTCTTC. This chain connects TRBV28 to TRBJ2-1; no reliable D call. The V end was cut by 3 bases, the J end by 1 base, with 7 bases between. CDR1 MDHEN and CDR2 SYDVKM come from the germline V gene. The CDR3 totals 14 residues.

This chain connects TRBV7-2 to TRBJ1-4, with D possibly TRBD1 on 6 matching bases. The CDR3 consists of 14 residues. Germline CDR1 reads SGHTA; CDR2 reads FQGNSA. Trimming removed 2 bases at V and 7 bases at J, with 11 bases between. CDR3 nucleotide sequence: TGTGCCAGCAGCTTACGGCAGGGGTTTGAAAAACTGTTTTTT. It yields the protein CASSLRQGFEKLFF.

The J gene is TRBJ1-2, the V gene TRBV5-4; D is possibly TRBD1 (6 bases). The germline V gene has CDR1 SGHNT and CDR2 YYREEE (reference sequence). This CDR3 contains 15 residues. Trimming cost V 6 bases and J 3 bases, with 18 bases left between them. The chain's CDR3 is CASILQGQGDYGYTF. In nucleotides, the CDR3 is TGTGCCAGCATCCTACAGGGCCAAGGGGACTATGGCTACACCTTC.

The chain has TRBV7-6 and TRBJ2-5; 8 bases line up with TRBD2. The CDR3 runs 18 residues. Trimming took 0 bases from V and 2 from J; bases not matched to a gene: 11. Germline V gene sequence: CDR1 SGHVS, CDR2 FNYEAQ. The CDR3 DNA reads as TGTGCCAGCAGCTTAGCGCTAAGTGCTGCGGGGGGACAAGAGACCCAGTACTTC. Residues: CASSLALSAAGGQETQYF.

The gene calls are TRBV7-9 and TRBJ2-5; D not resolved. This CDR3 is built from 15 residues. Germline lookup yields CDR1 SEHNR and CDR2 FQNEAQ (reference sequence). V lost 0 bases and J lost 1, with 9 bases in between. This chain's CDR3 is CASSLAPLVQETQYF. CDR3 nucleotide sequence: TGTGCCAGCAGCTTAGCCCCGCTAGTCCAAGAGACCCAGTACTTC. Complete variable domain (other parts from reference TRBV7-9 and TRBJ2-5): DTGVSQNPRHKITKRGQNVTFRCDPISEHNRLYWYRQTLGQGPEFLTYFQNEAQLEKSRLLSDRFSAERPKGSFSTLEIQRTEQGDSAMYLCASSLAPLVQETQYFGPGTRLLVL.

This clone was observed once. The chain links TRBV5-8 to TRBJ1-5; tentatively, D is TRBD1 (5 bases). V was shortened by 1 base and J by 0 bases, with 11 bases between the two germline ends. The CDR3 contains 16 residues. Germline-derived CDR1 and CDR2 are SGHTS and YDEGEE. The CDR3 coding sequence is TGTGCCAGCAGCTTGCAGGGCTGGGATAGCAATCAGCCCCAGCATTTT. This encodes CASSLQGWDSNQPQHF.

This clone has just one count. The chain links TRBV7-2 to TRBJ2-3, with 8 positions matching TRBD2. Looked up from germline, CDR1 is SGHTA and CDR2 is FQGNSA. Losses at the gene ends were 2 bases for V and 2 bases for J; bases not matched to a gene: 3. This CDR3 has 15 residues. The CDR3 reads CASSLYGRDTDTQYF. Here the CDR3 DNA reads TGTGCCAGCAGCTTATACGGGAGGGACACAGATACGCAGTATTTT.